Listed below are T cell receptor beta chains from one sample, sequenced in a study of blood T cell repertoires in COVID-19. Generated by immunoSEQ multiplex PCR, the TCRdb table keeps only in-frame clones and is missing some. The sample lists tens of thousands of clones; approximately 82% were seen once. The sequenced sample was peripheral blood. The receptor source for this set is a man older than 75 with active COVID-19. CDR3s include the opening cysteine and the closing phenylalanine or tryptophan. The D gene is left open where the match is weak. The listing skips clone size in some rows; elsewhere it reads once, few, many or a size class.

>TRBJ1-3|-|TRBV14|-
CASSRFGSGNTIYF
TGTGCCAGCTCCAGATTTGGCTCTGGAAACACCATATATTTT
>TRBJ2-3|-|TRBV3-1/TRBV3-2|-
CASSQEGTGSTDTQYF
TGTGCCAGCAGCCAAGAAGGAACAGGTAGCACAGATACGCAGTATTTT
>TRBJ1-5|-|TRBV18|-
CASSPSSGGEPQHF
TGTGCCAGCTCACCATCATCGGGAGGTGAGCCCCAGCATTTT
>TRBJ1-2|-|TRBV6-5|-
CASRAGGSSYGYTF
TGTGCCAGCAGGGCGGGGGGATCGAGTTATGGCTACACCTTC
>TRBJ2-1|TRBD2|TRBV7-3|-
CASSSGGTNEQFF
TGTGCCAGCAGCTCGGGGGGAACCAATGAGCAGTTCTTC
>TRBJ2-1|TRBD2|TRBV19|-
CASSALPGTSGKLNEQFF
TGTGCCAGTAGTGCGCTCCCCGGGACTAGCGGGAAGCTCAATGAGCAGTTCTTC
>TRBJ1-2|-|TRBV3-1/TRBV3-2|-
CASSQVSANYGYTF
TGTGCCAGCAGCCAAGTATCTGCTAACTATGGCTACACCTTC
>TRBJ2-4|TRBD2|TRBV3-1/TRBV3-2|-
CASSQFLLAGGPGKNIQYF
TGTGCCAGCAGCCAATTCCTACTAGCGGGGGGGCCGGGCAAAAACATTCAGTACTTC
>TRBJ2-7|TRBD1|TRBV7-9|-
CASSLSRDSKYEQYF
TGTGCCAGCAGTCTTAGTCGGGACAGTAAATACGAGCAGTACTTC
>TRBJ2-1|TRBD1|TRBV5-1|-
CASSLAGTGNNEQFF
TGCGCCAGCAGCTTGGCCGGGACAGGGAACAATGAGCAGTTCTTC
>TRBJ1-4|TRBD1|TRBV3-1/TRBV3-2|-
CASSLVPGQGRDEKLFF
TGTGCCAGCAGCCTCGTCCCGGGACAGGGACGGGATGAAAAACTGTTTTTT
>TRBJ2-7|TRBD2|TRBV7-8|once
CASSSGTSGYEQYF
TGTGCCAGCAGCTCCGGGACTAGCGGCTACGAGCAGTACTTC
>TRBJ1-2|-|TRBV18|-
CASSPLRQTYGYTF
TGTGCCAGCTCACCCCTCAGACAAACCTATGGCTACACCTTC
>TRBJ2-7|-|TRBV7-9|-
CASASRETIYEQYF
TGTGCCAGCGCGTCGCGGGAAACAATCTACGAGCAGTACTTC
>TRBJ1-5|-|TRBV4-2|-
CASSQTGGLNQPQHF
TGTGCCAGCAGCCAAACGGGGGGGCTCAATCAGCCCCAGCATTTT
>TRBJ2-1|TRBD1|TRBV5-1|-
CASSLGTGTVNEQFF
TGCGCCAGCAGCTTGGGGACAGGTACGGTCAATGAGCAGTTCTTC
>TRBJ2-7|TRBD1|TRBV19|-
CASSVGQGVYEQYF
TGTGCCAGTAGTGTGGGACAGGGAGTCTACGAGCAGTACTTC
>TRBJ1-3|-|TRBV7-2|-
CASSSRGGNTIYF
TGTGCCAGCAGCAGCCGAGGCGGGAACACCATATATTTT
>TRBJ2-1|TRBD1|TRBV27|-
CASRDSHSYNEQFF
TGTGCCAGCCGGGACAGCCACTCCTACAATGAGCAGTTCTTC
>TRBJ2-1|TRBD2|TRBV30|-
CAWSAASGYNEQFF
TGTGCCTGGAGTGCAGCTAGCGGTTACAATGAGCAGTTCTTC
>TRBJ2-3|TRBD1|TRBV2|-
CARRKIGTATPRNQQTTDTQYF
TGTGCCAGAAGGAAGATCGGGACAGCGACACCAAGAAACCAACAAACCACAGATACGCAGTATTTT
>TRBJ2-3|-|TRBV12-5|-
CASGLGTVSITDTQYF
TGTGCTAGTGGTTTGGGGACAGTTTCGATCACAGATACGCAGTATTTT
>TRBJ2-1|-|TRBV7-9|-
CASREGNEQFF
TGTGCCAGCAGGGAGGGGAATGAGCAGTTCTTC
>TRBJ1-1|-|TRBV19|-
CASSRVGVSTEAFF
TGTGCCAGTAGTAGGGTAGGAGTCTCCACTGAAGCTTTCTTT
>TRBJ2-1|TRBD2|TRBV7-2|-
CASSLGWRGGRIGFF
TGTGCCAGCAGCTTAGGTTGGCGGGGGGGCCGAATTGGGTTCTTC
>TRBJ1-1|-|TRBV5-1|-
CASSRLADTEAFF
TGCGCCAGCAGTCGATTAGCAGACACTGAAGCTTTCTTT
>TRBJ2-3|-|TRBV12-3/TRBV12-4|-
CASSWAPSTQYF
TGTGCCAGCAGTTGGGCCCCCTCCACGCAGTATTTT
>TRBJ1-1|-|TRBV18|-
CASSRGSVDMNTEAFF
TGTGCCAGCTCAAGGGGGAGTGTGGACATGAACACTGAAGCTTTCTTT
>TRBJ2-7|-|TRBV6-5|-
CASSYSLGGDYEQYF
TGTGCCAGCAGTTACTCGCTCGGTGGTGACTACGAGCAGTACTTC
>TRBJ2-1|-|TRBV6-6|-
CASSYSADNEQFF
TGTGCCAGCAGTTACTCGGCAGATAATGAGCAGTTCTTC
>TRBJ2-3|-|TRBV5-6|-
CASSLRTPRALDTQYF
TGTGCCAGCAGCTTGAGGACACCCCGGGCTCTCGATACGCAGTATTTT
>TRBJ1-2|TRBD1|TRBV28|-
CASSSTGSSPRGYGYTF
TGTGCCAGCAGTTCGACAGGGAGCTCCCCTCGGGGCTATGGCTACACCTTC
>TRBJ1-2|TRBD1|TRBV6-6|-
CASRRGQGTNYGYTF
TGTGCCAGCAGGAGAGGACAGGGGACTAACTATGGCTACACCTTC
>TRBJ2-7|-|TRBV13|-
CASSSPSKSYEQYF
TGTGCCAGCAGCTCGCCTAGTAAGTCCTACGAGCAGTACTTC
>TRBJ2-1|-|TRBV5-1|once
CASSLDSGAYNEQFF
TGCGCCAGCAGCTTGGATAGCGGCGCGTACAATGAGCAGTTCTTC
>TRBJ2-2|-|TRBV12-3/TRBV12-4|-
CASSESPAGELFF
TGTGCCAGCAGTGAGAGCCCGGCCGGGGAGCTGTTTTTT
>TRBJ2-3|-|TRBV19|-
CASSMTGSDTQYF
TGTGCCAGTAGTATGACAGGTTCGGATACGCAGTATTTT
>TRBJ2-2|-|TRBV6-5|-
CASSYRRRTNTGELFF
TGTGCCAGCAGTTATAGGAGACGTACGAACACCGGGGAGCTGTTTTTT
>TRBJ1-3|-|TRBV7-3|few
CASSTKNRAGSGNTIYF
TGTGCCAGCAGCACCAAAAACAGGGCCGGCTCTGGAAACACCATATATTTT
>TRBJ2-7|-|TRBV7-9|-
CASSFLQANSEQYF
TGTGCCAGCAGCTTCTTACAGGCAAACTCTGAGCAGTACTTC
>TRBJ1-4|-|TRBV18|-
CASSPGQLVNEKLFF
TGTGCCAGCTCCCCCGGACAGCTGGTAAATGAAAAACTGTTTTTT
>TRBJ2-1|TRBD1|TRBV2|-
CASNLDRGNEQFF
TGTGCCAGCAATCTGGACAGGGGGAATGAGCAGTTCTTC
>TRBJ2-3|TRBD2|TRBV28|once
CASMGSAGGPSSTDTQYF
TGTGCCAGCATGGGGTCGGCGGGAGGGCCCTCTAGCACAGATACGCAGTATTTT
>TRBJ2-3|TRBD1|TRBV5-1|-
CASRTGGLGTDTQYF
TGCGCCAGCAGAACAGGGGGCTTGGGCACAGATACGCAGTATTTT
>TRBJ2-2|TRBD1|TRBV7-9|-
CASSLGRQGWTGELFF
TGTGCCAGCAGCTTAGGTCGACAGGGGTGGACCGGGGAGCTGTTTTTT
>TRBJ2-2|-|TRBV6-6|few
CASSYARGNTGELFF
TGTGCCAGCAGTTACGCCAGGGGGAACACCGGGGAGCTGTTTTTT
>TRBJ2-7|-|TRBV30|-
CAWSVGGWEQYF
TGTGCCTGGAGTGTCGGAGGATGGGAGCAGTACTTC
>TRBJ1-2|TRBD1|TRBV7-2|few
CASSPDRGPYGYTF
TGTGCCAGCAGCCCAGACAGGGGGCCCTATGGCTACACCTTC
>TRBJ2-5|TRBD2|TRBV2|few
CASSEGGNGETQYF
TGTGCCAGCAGTGAGGGGGGGAACGGAGAGACCCAGTACTTC
>TRBJ2-6|TRBD1|TRBV7-8|-
CASSRGTGITGANVLTF
TGTGCCAGCAGCCGAGGGACAGGGATAACTGGGGCCAACGTCCTGACTTTC
>TRBJ2-7|-|TRBV6-2/TRBV6-3|-
CASSYSNSGRGYEQYF
TGTGCCAGCAGTTACTCGAATTCTGGCAGGGGCTACGAGCAGTACTTC